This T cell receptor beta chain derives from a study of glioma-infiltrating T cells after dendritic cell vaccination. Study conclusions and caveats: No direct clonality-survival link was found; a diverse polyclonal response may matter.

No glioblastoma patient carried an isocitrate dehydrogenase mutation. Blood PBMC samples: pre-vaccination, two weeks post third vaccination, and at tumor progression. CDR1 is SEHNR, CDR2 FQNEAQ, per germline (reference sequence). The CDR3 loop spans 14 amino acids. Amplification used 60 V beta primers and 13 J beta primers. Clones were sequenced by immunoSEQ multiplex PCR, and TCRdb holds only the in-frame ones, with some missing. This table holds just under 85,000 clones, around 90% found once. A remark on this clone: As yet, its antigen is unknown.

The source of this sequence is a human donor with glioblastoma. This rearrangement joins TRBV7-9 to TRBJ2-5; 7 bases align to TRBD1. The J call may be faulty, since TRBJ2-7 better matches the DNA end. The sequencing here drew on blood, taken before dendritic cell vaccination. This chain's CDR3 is CASSPQTGTYEQYF. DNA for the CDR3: TGTGCCAGCAGCCCCCAGACAGGGACCTACGAGCAGTACTTC.